These 9 T cell receptor beta chains were sequenced from one sample in a study of CD8 T cells in ankylosing spondylitis. TCRdb reanalysed the 5' RACE reads using MiXCR and keeps one entry per CDR3 protein. Among about 340,000 distinct CDR3 sequences listed, about 15% were seen once. The sample taken for sequencing was blood, either unsorted or a sorted T cell fraction (not recorded which). All receptors come from a male donor with ankylosing spondylitis or in good health (not recorded which).

V and J are TRBV20-1 and TRBJ2-2; the D gene could be TRBD1 or TRBD2 (5 bases each). This CDR3 comprises 14 residues. Between the trimmed V and J ends, which lost 3 bases and 3 bases, there was a span of 11 bases. CDR1 is DFQATT, CDR2 SNEGSKA, per germline (reference sequence). CDR3 nucleotide sequence: TGCAGTGCTAGGTGGGGGAAGTACACCGGGGAGCTGTTTTTT. Its translation: CSARWGKYTGELFF.

This clonotype was found many times. The chain carries TRBV29-1 and TRBJ2-3, with 7 bases aligning to TRBD1. V shed 7 bases, J shed 2 bases, and the junction held 3 bases outside the gene matches. CDR3 length equals 12 residues. Germline lookup yields CDR1 SQVTM and CDR2 ANQGSEA. The CDR3 DNA follows: TGCAGCGCAACAGGGGACACAGATACGCAGTATTTT. This encodes CSATGDTDTQYF.

On this clonotype itself: One base away lies a much larger clone, so this may be a sequencing read error. This chain uses TRBV12-3 or TRBV12-4 with TRBJ2-1; D remains ambiguous. V lost 8 bases and J 4 bases, leaving 12 bases between the germline ends. The CDR3 covers 13 residues. The CDR3 nucleotides are TGTGCCAGCGGTGGCGGTATTTACAATGAGCAGTTCTTC. This sequence encodes CASGGGIYNEQFF.

The V and J genes are TRBV6-4 and TRBJ1-1; D unresolved. V gave up 3 bases and J gave up 4 bases, with 12 bases separating them. The germline gives CDR1 MRHNA, CDR2 SNTAGT. This CDR3 has 14 residues. The CDR3 sequence: CASSESGLSTEAFF. The CDR3 nucleotides read TGTGCCAGCAGTGAGAGTGGGCTTAGCACTGAAGCTTTCTTT.

The V and J genes are TRBV7-8 and TRBJ2-2, with a weak D call TRBD2 (6 bases). The length of the CDR3 is 16 residues. V was cut by 1 base and J by 8 bases, with 17 bases left in between. Germline V gene data show CDR1 as SGHVS and CDR2 as FQNEAQ. DNA of the CDR3: TGTGCCAGCAGCTTAGTGGGACTTGCAGCCTGGGGGGAGCTGTTTTTT. Translated: CASSLVGLAAWGELFF.

The chain joins TRBV9 to TRBJ2-3; 9 bases fit TRBD2. CDR1 and CDR2 from the germline V gene are SGDLS and YYNGEE. Trimming took 0 bases from V and 5 from J; bases not matched to a gene: 4. The CDR3 has 15 amino acids. The CDR3 loop is CASSVVAGVEDTQYF. The CDR3 region has the DNA TGTGCCAGCAGCGTAGTAGCGGGAGTGGAAGATACGCAGTATTTT.

This clonotype was seen more than once but under ten times. The chain employs TRBV12-5 and TRBJ2-7, with unresolved D. V lost 0 bases and J lost 5, with 2 bases in between. The CDR3 extends over 11 amino acids. Germline CDR1 reads LGHNT; CDR2 reads FRNRAP. The CDR3 region is CASGLVDEQYF. Here the CDR3 DNA reads TGTGCTAGTGGTTTGGTAGACGAGCAGTACTTC.

The V call is TRBV5-6, the J call TRBJ2-4; TRBD1 matches at 7 bases. Germline CDR1 reads SGHDT; CDR2 reads YYEEEE. This CDR3 is 14 amino acids long. V shed 5 bases, J shed 8 bases, and the junction held 10 bases outside the gene matches. For the CDR3, the DNA is TGTGCCAGCAGTACAGGGGACAGTACGGACATTCAGTACTTC. Translation: CASSTGDSTDIQYF. The full variable domain, rest sourced from reference TRBV5-6 and TRBJ2-4, is DAGVTQSPTHLIKTRGQQVTLRCSPKSGHDTVSWYQQALGQGPQFIFQYYEEEERQRGNFPDRFSGHQFPNYSSELNVNALLLGDSALYLCASSTGDSTDIQYFGAGTRLSVL.

The chain uses TRBV2 and TRBJ2-5; 10 bases match TRBD1. V dropped 6 bases and J dropped 1; count of bases not matched to a gene: 5. Germline CDR1 SNHLY, CDR2 FYNNEI. The CDR3 is 15 amino acids. The CDR3 loop reads CASSRDRGSQETQYF. The CDR3 DNA is TGTGCCAGCAGCCGGGACAGGGGATCCCAAGAGACCCAGTACTTC.